Only a few counts were recorded for the clone carrying this T cell receptor beta chain. This CDR3 contains 16 residues. V was trimmed by 6 bases and J by 1 base, leaving 17 bases between them. From the RT-PCR reads, TCRdb called clonotypes with MiXCR, one entry per CDR3 protein. The sample yields just under 550,000 distinct CDR3 sequences, 20% to 25% seen once. The sample comes from a study of response to subunit inactivated influenza vaccine. The same data also went into a second study, on T cells expressing NK-cell markers. As that study records: In generating TCR beta cDNA, 5'RACE template switching with UMIs was used. Seven sequenced donors out of eight were HCMV-seropositive, one seronegative.

The sample here was CD4+ T cells sorted from PBMCs, taken 12 days after vaccination. The clonotype was recovered from a man in his fifties who received an inactivated influenza vaccine. This sequence joins TRBV12-3 or TRBV12-4 and TRBJ2-3; D might be TRBD2 (5 bases). The CDR3 nucleotides read TGTGCCAGCAGAGGCGGCGGGCCTCGAGGCACAGATACGCAGTATTTT. Translating gives CASRGGGPRGTDTQYF.